This entry describes one T cell receptor (beta chain). The data were taken from a study of blood T cells in healthy people across ages. Germline trimming cut 5 bases from V and 6 bases from J; bases unmatched to any gene: 11. From germline, CDR1 is SGHAT and CDR2 FQNNGV. This CDR3 has 15 amino acids. A second PCR, run for about 6 to 11 cycles, used a sample-barcoded 5' primer plus a J-beta primer mix. One entry per CDR3 protein results from TCRdb running MiXCR on the 5' RACE reads. The sample has over a million distinct CDR3 sequences, 59% seen once. Extractions gave at least 5.5 micrograms of total RNA per sample.

The chain carries TRBV11-2 and TRBJ1-2, with 8 bases identical to TRBD1. Sequenced sample: blood. This TCR was sampled from a man aged 18-30 years in good health. In nucleotides, the CDR3 is TGTGCCAGCAGCCCCGCCGGGACAGGAGGAAATGGCTACACCTTC. This gives the protein CASSPAGTGGNGYTF.